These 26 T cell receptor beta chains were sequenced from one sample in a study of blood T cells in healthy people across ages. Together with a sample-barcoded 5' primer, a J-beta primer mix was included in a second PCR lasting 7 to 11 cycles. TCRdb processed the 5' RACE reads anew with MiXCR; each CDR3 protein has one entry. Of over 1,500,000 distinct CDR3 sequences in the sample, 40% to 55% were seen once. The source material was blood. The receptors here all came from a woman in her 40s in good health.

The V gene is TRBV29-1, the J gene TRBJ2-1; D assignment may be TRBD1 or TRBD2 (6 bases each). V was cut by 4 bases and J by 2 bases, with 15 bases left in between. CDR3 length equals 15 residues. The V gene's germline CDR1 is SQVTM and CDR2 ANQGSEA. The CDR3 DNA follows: TGCAGCGTTGGTGTGCGGGACAACCCCTACAATGAGCAGTTCTTC. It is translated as CSVGVRDNPYNEQFF.

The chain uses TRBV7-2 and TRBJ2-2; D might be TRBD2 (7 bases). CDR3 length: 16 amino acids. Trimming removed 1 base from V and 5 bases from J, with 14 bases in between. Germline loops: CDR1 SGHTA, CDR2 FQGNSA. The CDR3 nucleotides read TGTGCCAGCAGCTTAGGGGGGGGCGCTCTGACCGGGGAGCTGTTTTTT. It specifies CASSLGGGALTGELFF.

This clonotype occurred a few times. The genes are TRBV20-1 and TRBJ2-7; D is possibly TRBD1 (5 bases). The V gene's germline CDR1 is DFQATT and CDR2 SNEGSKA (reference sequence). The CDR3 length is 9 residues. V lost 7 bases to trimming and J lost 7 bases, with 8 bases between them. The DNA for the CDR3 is TGCAGTGTGGGGCGTGAGCAGTACTTC. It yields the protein CSVGREQYF.

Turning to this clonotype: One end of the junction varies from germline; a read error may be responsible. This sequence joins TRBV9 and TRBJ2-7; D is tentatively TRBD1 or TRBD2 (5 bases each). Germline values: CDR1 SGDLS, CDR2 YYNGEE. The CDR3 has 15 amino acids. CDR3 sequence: CASGVGTRGSYEQYF. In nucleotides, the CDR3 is TGTGCCAGCGGCGTGGGGACCCGGGGATCCTACGAGCAGTACTTC.

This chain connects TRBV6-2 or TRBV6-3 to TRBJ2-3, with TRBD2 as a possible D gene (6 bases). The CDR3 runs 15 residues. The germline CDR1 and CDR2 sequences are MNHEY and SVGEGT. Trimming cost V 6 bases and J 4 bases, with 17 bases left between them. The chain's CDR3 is CASSPLGGKPDTQYF. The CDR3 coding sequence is TGTGCCAGCAGCCCCCTTGGGGGGAAACCAGATACGCAGTATTTT.

The DNA for the CDR3 is TGTGCCAGCACTCTAACGGCTGACGGCCCTTATAATGAGCAGTTCTTC. This encodes CASTLTADGPYNEQFF. The chain is built from TRBV6-4 and TRBJ2-1, with D uncertain. The germline gives CDR1 MRHNA, CDR2 SNTAGT. The V gene lost 7 bases and the J gene lost 7 bases, with 23 bases spanning the gap. The CDR3 is 16 amino acids.

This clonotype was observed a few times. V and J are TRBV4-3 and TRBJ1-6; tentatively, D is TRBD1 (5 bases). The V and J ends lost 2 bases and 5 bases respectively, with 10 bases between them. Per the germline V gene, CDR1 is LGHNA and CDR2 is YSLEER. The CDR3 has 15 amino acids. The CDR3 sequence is CASSQWRQNNSPLHF. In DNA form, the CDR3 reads TGCGCCAGCAGCCAATGGCGACAGAATAATTCACCCCTCCACTTT.

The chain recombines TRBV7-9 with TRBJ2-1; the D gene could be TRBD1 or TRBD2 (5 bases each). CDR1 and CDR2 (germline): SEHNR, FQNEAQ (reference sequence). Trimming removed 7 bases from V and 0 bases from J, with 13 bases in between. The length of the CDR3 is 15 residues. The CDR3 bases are TGTGCCAGCAACGGGGACCCTTACTCCTACAATGAGCAGTTCTTC. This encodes CASNGDPYSYNEQFF. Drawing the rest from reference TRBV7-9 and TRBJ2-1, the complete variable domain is DTGVSQNPRHKITKRGQNVTFRCDPISEHNRLYWYRQTLGQGPEFLTYFQNEAQLEKSRLLSDRFSAERPKGSFSTLEIQRTEQGDSAMYLCASNGDPYSYNEQFFGPGTRLTVL.

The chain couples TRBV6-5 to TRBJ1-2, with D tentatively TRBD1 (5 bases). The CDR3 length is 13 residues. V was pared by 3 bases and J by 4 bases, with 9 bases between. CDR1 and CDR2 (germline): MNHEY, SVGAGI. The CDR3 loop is CASSYGTLYGYTF. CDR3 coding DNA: TGTGCCAGCAGTTATGGGACCCTCTATGGCTACACCTTC.

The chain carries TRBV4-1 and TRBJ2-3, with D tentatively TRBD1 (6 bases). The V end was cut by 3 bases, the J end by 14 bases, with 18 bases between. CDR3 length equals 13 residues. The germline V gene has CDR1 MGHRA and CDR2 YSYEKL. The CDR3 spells CASSHPDRSPGYF. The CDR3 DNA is TGCGCCAGCAGCCATCCGGACAGATCCCCCGGGTATTTT.

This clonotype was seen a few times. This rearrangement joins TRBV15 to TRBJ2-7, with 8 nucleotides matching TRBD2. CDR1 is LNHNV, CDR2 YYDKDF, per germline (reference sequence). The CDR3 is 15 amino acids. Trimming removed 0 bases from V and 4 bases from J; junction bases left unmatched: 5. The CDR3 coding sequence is TGTGCCACCAGCAGAGATCCTAGCGGGCCTTACGAGCAGTACTTC. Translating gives CATSRDPSGPYEQYF.

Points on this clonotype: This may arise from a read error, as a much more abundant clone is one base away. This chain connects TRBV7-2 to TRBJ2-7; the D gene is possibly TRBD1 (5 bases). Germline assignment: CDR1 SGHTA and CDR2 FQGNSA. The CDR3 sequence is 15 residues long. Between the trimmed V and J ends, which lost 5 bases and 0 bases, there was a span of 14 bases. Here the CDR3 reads CASSPGLVASYEQYF. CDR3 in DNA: TGTGCCAGCAGCCCAGGGCTAGTGGCCTCCTACGAGCAGTACTTC. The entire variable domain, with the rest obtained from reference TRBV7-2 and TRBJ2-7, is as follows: GAGVSQSPSNKVTEKGKDVELRCDPISGHTALYWYRQSLGQGLEFLIYFQGNSAPDKSGLPSDRFSAERTGGSVSTLTIQRTQQEDSAVYLCASSPGLVASYEQYFGPGTRLTVT.

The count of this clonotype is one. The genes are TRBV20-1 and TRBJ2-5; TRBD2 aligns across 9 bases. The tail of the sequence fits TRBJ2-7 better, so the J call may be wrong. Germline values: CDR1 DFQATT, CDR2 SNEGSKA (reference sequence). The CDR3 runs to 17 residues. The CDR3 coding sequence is TGCAGTGCTAGAGATCCCCGGCTAGCGGGGCCCACCTACGAGCAGTACTTC. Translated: CSARDPRLAGPTYEQYF.

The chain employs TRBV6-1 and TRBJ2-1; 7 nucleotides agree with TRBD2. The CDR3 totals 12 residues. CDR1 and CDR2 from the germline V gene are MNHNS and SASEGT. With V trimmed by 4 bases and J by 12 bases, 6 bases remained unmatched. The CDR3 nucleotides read TGTGCCAGCAGTGGGACTAGTTGTGTGCAGTTCTTC. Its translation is CASSGTSCVQFF.

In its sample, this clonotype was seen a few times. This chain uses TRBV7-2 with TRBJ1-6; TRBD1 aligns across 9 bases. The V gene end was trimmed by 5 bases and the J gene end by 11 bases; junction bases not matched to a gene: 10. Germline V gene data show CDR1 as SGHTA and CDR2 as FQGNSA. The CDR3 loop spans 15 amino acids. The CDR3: CASSPPGQGVTPLHF. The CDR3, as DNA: TGTGCCAGCAGCCCACCGGGACAGGGTGTAACACCCCTCCACTTT.

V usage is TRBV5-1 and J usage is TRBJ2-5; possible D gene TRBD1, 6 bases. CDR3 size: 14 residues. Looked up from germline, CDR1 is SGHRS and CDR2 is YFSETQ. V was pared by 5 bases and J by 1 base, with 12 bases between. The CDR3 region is CASRLQGFQETQYF. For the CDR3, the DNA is TGCGCCAGCAGACTCCAGGGGTTCCAAGAGACCCAGTACTTC. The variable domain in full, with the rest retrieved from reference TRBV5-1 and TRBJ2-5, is KAGVTQTPRYLIKTRGQQVTLSCSPISGHRSVSWYQQTPGQGLQFLFEYFSETQRNKGNFPGRFSGRQFSNSRSEMNVSTLELGDSALYLCASRLQGFQETQYFGPGTRLLVL.

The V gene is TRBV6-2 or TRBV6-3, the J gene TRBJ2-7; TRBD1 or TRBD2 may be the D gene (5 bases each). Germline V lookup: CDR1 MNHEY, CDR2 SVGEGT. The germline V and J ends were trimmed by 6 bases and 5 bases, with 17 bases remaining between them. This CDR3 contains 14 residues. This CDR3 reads CASRPSGAPDEQYF. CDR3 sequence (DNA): TGTGCCAGCAGACCCTCCGGGGCTCCCGACGAGCAGTACTTC.

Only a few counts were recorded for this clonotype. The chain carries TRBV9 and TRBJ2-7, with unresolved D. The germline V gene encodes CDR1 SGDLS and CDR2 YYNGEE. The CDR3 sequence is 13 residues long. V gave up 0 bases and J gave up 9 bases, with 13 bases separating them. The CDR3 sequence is CASSVAMGLTQYF. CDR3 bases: TGTGCCAGCAGCGTAGCGATGGGCCTCACGCAGTACTTC.

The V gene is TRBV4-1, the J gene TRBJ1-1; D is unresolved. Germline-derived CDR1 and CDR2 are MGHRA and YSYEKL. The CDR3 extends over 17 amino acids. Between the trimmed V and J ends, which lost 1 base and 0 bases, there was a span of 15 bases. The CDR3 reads CASSQVGKGSLNTEAFF. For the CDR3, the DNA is TGCGCCAGCAGCCAAGTCGGGAAGGGTAGCTTGAACACTGAAGCTTTCTTT.

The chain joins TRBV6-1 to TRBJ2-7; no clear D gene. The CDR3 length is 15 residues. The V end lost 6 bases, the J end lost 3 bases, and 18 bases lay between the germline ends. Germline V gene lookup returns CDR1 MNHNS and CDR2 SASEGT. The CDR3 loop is CASRDDPASYYEQYF. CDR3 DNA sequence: TGTGCCAGCAGGGATGACCCAGCAAGTTACTACGAGCAGTACTTC.

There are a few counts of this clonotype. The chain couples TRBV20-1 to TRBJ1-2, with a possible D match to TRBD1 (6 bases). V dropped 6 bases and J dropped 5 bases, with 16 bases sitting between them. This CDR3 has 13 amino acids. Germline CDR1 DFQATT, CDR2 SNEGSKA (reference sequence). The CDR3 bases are TGCAGTGCCCAAGCGACAGGTCCGTATGGCTACACCTTC. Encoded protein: CSAQATGPYGYTF.

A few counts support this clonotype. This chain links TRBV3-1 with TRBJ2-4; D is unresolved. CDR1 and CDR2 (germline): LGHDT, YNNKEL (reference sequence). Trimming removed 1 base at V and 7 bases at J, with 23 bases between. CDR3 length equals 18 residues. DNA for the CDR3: TGTGCCAGCAGCCAAGGTTGGGCCGGTGGTTTGGTTGTGAACATTCAGTACTTC. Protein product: CASSQGWAGGLVVNIQYF.

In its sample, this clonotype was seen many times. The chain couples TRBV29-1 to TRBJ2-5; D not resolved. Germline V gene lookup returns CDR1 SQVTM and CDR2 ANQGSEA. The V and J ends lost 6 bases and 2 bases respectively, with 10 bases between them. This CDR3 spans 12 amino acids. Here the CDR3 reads CSVQQQQETQYF. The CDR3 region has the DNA TGCAGCGTGCAACAGCAGCAAGAGACCCAGTACTTC.

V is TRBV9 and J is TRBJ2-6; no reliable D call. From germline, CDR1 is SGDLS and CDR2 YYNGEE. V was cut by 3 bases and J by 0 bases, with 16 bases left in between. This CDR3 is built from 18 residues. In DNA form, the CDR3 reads TGTGCCAGCAGCGCCGGGCTCCCAACCCTCTCTGGGGCCAACGTCCTGACTTTC. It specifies CASSAGLPTLSGANVLTF.

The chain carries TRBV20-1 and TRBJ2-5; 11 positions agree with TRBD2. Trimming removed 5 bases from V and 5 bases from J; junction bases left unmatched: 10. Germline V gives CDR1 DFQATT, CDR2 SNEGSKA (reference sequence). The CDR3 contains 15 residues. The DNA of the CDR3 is TGCAGTGCTCCCAAGTTAGCGGGGGGGCGGGAGACCCAGTACTTC. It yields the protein CSAPKLAGGRETQYF.

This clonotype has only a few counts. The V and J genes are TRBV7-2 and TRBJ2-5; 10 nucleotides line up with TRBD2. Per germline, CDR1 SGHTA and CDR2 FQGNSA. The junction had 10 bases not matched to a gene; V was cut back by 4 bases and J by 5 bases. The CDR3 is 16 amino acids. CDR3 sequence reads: CASSSRPTLAGETQYF. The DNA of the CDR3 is TGTGCCAGCAGCTCCCGCCCTACACTAGCGGGGGAGACCCAGTACTTC.